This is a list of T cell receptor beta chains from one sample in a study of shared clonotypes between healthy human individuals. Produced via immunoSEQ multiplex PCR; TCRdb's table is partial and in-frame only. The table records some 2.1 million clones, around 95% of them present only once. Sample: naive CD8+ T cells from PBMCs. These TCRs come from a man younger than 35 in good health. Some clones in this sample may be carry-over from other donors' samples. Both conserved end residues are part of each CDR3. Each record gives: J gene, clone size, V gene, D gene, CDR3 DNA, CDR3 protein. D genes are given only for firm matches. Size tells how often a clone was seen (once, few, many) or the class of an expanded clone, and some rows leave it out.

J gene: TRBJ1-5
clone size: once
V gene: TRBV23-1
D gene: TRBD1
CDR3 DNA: TGCGCCAGCAGTCCCGGGACAGAGGACCCTTTCAATCAGCCCCAGCATTTT
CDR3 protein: CASSPGTEDPFNQPQHF

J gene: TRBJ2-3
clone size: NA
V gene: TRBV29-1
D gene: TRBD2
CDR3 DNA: TGCAGCGTTGAGGGAGGGCCCGGCACAGATACGCAGTATTTT
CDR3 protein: CSVEGGPGTDTQYF

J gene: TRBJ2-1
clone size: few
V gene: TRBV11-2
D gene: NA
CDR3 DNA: TGTGCCAGCAGCTTAGGAGGGTACAATGAGCAGTTCTTC
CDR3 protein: CASSLGGYNEQFF

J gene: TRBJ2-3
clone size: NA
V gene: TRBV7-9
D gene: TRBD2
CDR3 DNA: TGTGCCAGCAGGCGACTAGCGGGATCCACAGATACGCAGTATTTT
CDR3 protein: CASRRLAGSTDTQYF

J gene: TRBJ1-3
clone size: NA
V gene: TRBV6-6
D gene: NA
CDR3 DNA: TGTGCCAGCAGTTACTCTGGGTTTGGAAACACCATATATTTT
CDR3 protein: CASSYSGFGNTIYF

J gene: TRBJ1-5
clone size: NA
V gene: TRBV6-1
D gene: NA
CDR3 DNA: TGTGCCAGCAGTGAACCGTGGCCGGACAGTAGCAATCAGCCCCAGCATTTT
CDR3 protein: CASSEPWPDSSNQPQHF

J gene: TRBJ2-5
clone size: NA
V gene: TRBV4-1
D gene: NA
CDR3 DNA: TGCGCCAGCAGCCAACCCACCCGCGGAGGGGGGGGAGTGACCCAGTACTTC
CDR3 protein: CASSQPTRGGGGVTQYF

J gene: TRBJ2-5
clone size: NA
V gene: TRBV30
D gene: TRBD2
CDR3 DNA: TGTGCCTTGGAACCGAGCGGGGCACAAGAGACCCAGTACTTC
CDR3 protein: CALEPSGAQETQYF

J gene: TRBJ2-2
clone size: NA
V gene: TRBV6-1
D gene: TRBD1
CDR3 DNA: TGTGCCAGCAGTTCGACAGGGGGACCCGGGGAGCTGTTTTTT
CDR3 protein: CASSSTGGPGELFF

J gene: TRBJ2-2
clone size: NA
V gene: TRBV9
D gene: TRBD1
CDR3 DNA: TGTGCCAGCAGCCCATCCGGGACAGGAAACACCGGGGAGCTGTTTTTT
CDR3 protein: CASSPSGTGNTGELFF

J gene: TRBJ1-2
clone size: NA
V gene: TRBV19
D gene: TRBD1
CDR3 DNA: TGTGCCAGTAATCCCACAGGGGGAAGGGGAGACGGCTACACCTTC
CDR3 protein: CASNPTGGRGDGYTF

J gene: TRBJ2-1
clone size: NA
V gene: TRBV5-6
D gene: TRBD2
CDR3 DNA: TGTGCCAGCAGCCTAGCGGGCGCTCTATCCAATGAGCAGTTCTTC
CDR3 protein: CASSLAGALSNEQFF

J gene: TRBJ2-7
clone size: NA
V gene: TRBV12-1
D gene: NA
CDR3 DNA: TGTGCCAGCAGCTTTGCGGGGGCTAGCGGGAGGATGCTCCACGAGCAGTACTTC
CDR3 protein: CASSFAGASGRMLHEQYF

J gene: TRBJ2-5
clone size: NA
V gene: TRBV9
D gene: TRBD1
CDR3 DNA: TGTGCCAGCAGCCACCAGCTGACAGGGTGGGGAGAGACCCAGTACTTC
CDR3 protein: CASSHQLTGWGETQYF

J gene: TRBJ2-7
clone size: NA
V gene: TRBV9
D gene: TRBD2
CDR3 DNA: TGTGCCAGCAGCGTAGCTACGGGACTAGCGGGAGGCGAGCAGTACTTC
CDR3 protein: CASSVATGLAGGEQYF

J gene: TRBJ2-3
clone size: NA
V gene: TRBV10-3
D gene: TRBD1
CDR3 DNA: TGTGCCATCAGTGAGTCGATCGGGACAGGGGTCACAGATACGCAGTATTTT
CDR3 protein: CAISESIGTGVTDTQYF

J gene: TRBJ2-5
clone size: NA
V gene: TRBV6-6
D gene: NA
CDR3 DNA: TGTGCCAGCAGTTACGTTGTGGCTCTACAAGAGACCCAGTACTTC
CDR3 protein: CASSYVVALQETQYF

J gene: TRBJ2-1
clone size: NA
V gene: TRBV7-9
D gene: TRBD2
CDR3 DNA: TGTGCCAGCAGCACCCTACTAGCGGGAGAGACCTACAATGAGCAGTTCTTC
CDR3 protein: CASSTLLAGETYNEQFF

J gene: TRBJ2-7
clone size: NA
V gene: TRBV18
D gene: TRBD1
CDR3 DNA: TGTGCCAGCTCACCCGTTAACCGGGACAGGGGGGCCTACGAGCAGTACTTC
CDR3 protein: CASSPVNRDRGAYEQYF

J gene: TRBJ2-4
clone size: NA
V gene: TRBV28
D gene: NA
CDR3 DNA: TGTGCCACCAGGGGGAGGGCATCCGAGAAAAACATTCAGTACTTC
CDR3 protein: CATRGRASEKNIQYF